The 5 T cell receptor beta chains reported below all come from one sample, sequenced in a study of metastatic and nonmetastatic thyroid tumors. No patient had received any treatment before thyroid surgery. TCRdb recomputed clones from the PCR reads via MiXCR. The sample holds some 21,000 clones, roughly 23% seen once. Sequences were obtained from tumor tissue. These receptors were collected from a female donor with papillary thyroid cancer or a benign thyroid nodule (not recorded which). Some clones in this sample may be carry-over from other donors' samples.

At least ten counts were recorded for this clone. The rearrangement joins TRBV20-1 to TRBJ2-2, with TRBD2 as a possible D gene (5 bases). The CDR3 has 12 residues. CDR1 and CDR2 (germline): DFQATT, SNEGSKA (reference sequence). CDR3 nucleotides: TGCAGGGTGAGGACTGTCGCCGGGGAGCTGTTTTTT. Its translation: CRVRTVAGELFF.

There are many counts of this clone. This chain links TRBV6-1 with TRBJ1-1; TRBD1 matches at 7 bases. The CDR3 runs to 15 residues. Per the germline V gene, CDR1 is MNHNS and CDR2 is SASEGT. The trim removed 1 base at V and 2 bases at J, leaving 4 bases unmatched. The CDR3 DNA reads TGTGCCAGCAGTGAAGAGGGGACAGCAAACACTGAAGCTTTCTTT. Its protein product is CASSEEGTANTEAFF.

Many counts were recorded for this clone. This may be a read error, as it is one base from a much larger clone. Without the conserved terminal phenylalanine or tryptophan, this CDR3 likely stems from a read error. The V gene is TRBV28, the J gene TRBJ1-1, with 7 nucleotides matching TRBD1. Germline CDR1 and CDR2: MDHEN and SYDVKM. The CDR3 totals 14 residues. The V and J ends lost 6 bases and 3 bases, in that order; junction bases with no gene match: 7. The CDR3 bases are TGTGCCAGCAGACGACAGGGCGGGTACACTGAAGCTTTCTCT. Translated: CASRRQGGYTEAFS.

V is TRBV5-1 and J is TRBJ1-6; D call uncertain. Germline V lookup: CDR1 SGHRS, CDR2 YFSETQ. Trimming left V 4 bases short and J 11 bases short, with 22 bases between. The length of the CDR3 is 16 residues. The CDR3 DNA reads TGCGCCAGCAGCCCCAATGTAGCGAGTTCAGGAGCACCCCTCCACTTT. It is translated as CASSPNVASSGAPLHF.

By proportion, this clone is medium-sized. This sequence joins TRBV5-6 and TRBJ2-2; TRBD2 aligns across 7 bases. Trimming removed 4 bases from V and 4 bases from J; junction bases left unmatched: 13. CDR3 size: 17 residues. Germline CDR1 is SGHDT and CDR2 is YYEEEE. CDR3 DNA: TGTGCCAGCAGCCCGAAGGTTCGGCGGGAGCTCACCGGGGAGCTGTTTTTT. This translates into CASSPKVRRELTGELFF.